The entry below gives a single T cell receptor (beta chain) sequence along with its context. Its antigen is unidentified. The method was immunoSEQ multiplex PCR; TCRdb's version includes in-frame clones alone and lacks a portion of them. The data contain about 120,000 clones, approximately 90% of them seen just once; the ten biggest clones take up around 2.6%. Analyses pooled second doses at about 4 or about 12 weeks. The data originate from a study of T cell responses to AZD1222 COVID-19 vaccine. The CDR3 consists of 14 residues. V shed 1 base, J shed 8 bases, and the junction held 5 bases outside the gene matches. Germline CDR1 SNHLY, CDR2 FYNNEI. General study findings and limits: Seropositive at baseline were only a handful of AZD1222 recipients. Every sample of the repertoires postdated the peak T cell response.

The chain carries TRBV2 and TRBJ1-2; 9 bases are shared with TRBD1. The receptor was isolated from an adult who received the AZD1222 COVID-19 vaccine. Here the sequenced sample was peripheral blood, taken 28 days after the second AZD1222 dose. The CDR3 DNA follows: TGTGCCAGCAGTGAAGTGGGACAGGGTTGGGGCTACACCTTC. Residues: CASSEVGQGWGYTF.